The 24 T cell receptor beta chains given below trace back to one sample, sequenced in a study of T cells in Graves' hyperthyroidism and ophthalmopathy. TCR beta CDR3 region amplification was performed from RNA transcripts. When the TCR CDR3 underwent first-round RT-PCR, the HTBI primer set was used. TCRdb ran MiXCR on the multiplex PCR reads and lists one entry per CDR3 protein. The sample includes 250,000 to 350,000 distinct CDR3 sequences, 20% to 25% of them seen just once. The specimen sequenced was blood. The receptors were sampled from a man between 25 and 39 years old with Graves' ophthalmopathy.

This clonotype turned up a few times. The rearrangement links TRBV18 to TRBJ1-2; 7 nucleotides agree with TRBD1. CDR3 size: 16 residues. The J segment lost 7 bases and the V segment lost 0 bases, leaving 11 bases of the junction unmatched. Germline values: CDR1 KGHSH, CDR2 LQKENI. The CDR3 is CASSPPLLTGSVGYTF. CDR3 in DNA: TGTGCCAGCTCACCACCCCTCCTGACAGGGTCGGTTGGCTACACCTTC.

This clonotype was seen ten or more times. V is TRBV20-1 and J is TRBJ1-5; the match to TRBD1 covers 8 bases. V trimming: 3 bases; J trimming: 8 bases; junction bases outside the gene matches: 12. The CDR3 contains 15 residues. Germline values: CDR1 DFQATT, CDR2 SNEGSKA (reference sequence). CDR3 region: CSARPRDRTTEPQHF. In DNA, the CDR3 is TGCAGTGCTAGGCCCCGGGACAGGACGACGGAGCCCCAGCATTTT.

The chain employs TRBV9 and TRBJ2-3; perhaps D is TRBD1 or TRBD2 (5 bases each). The V and J ends lost 3 bases and 4 bases respectively, with 21 bases between them. From germline, CDR1 is SGDLS and CDR2 YYNGEE. The CDR3 is made up of 17 amino acids. The CDR3 DNA follows: TGTGCCAGCAGCGCCCATCCCGGGACCCCGCCGCCAGATACGCAGTATTTT. Its translation is CASSAHPGTPPPDTQYF.

This clonotype was seen a handful of times. The V gene is TRBV5-1, the J gene TRBJ2-7; D possibly corresponds to TRBD1 (6 bases). This CDR3 has 11 amino acids. CDR1 and CDR2 (germline): SGHRS, YFSETQ. Trimming removed 2 bases from V and 7 bases from J, with 7 bases in between. The chain's CDR3 is CASSLQGEQYF. CDR3 DNA: TGCGCCAGCAGCTTACAGGGAGAGCAGTACTTC.

This chain uses TRBV6-2 or TRBV6-3 with TRBJ1-6, with D unclear. Germline V lookup: CDR1 MNHEY, CDR2 SVGEGT. V lost 7 bases, J lost 6 bases, and 10 bases lay in between. CDR3 size: 13 residues. CDR3 protein: CASTPRGNSPLHF. CDR3 nucleotide sequence: TGTGCCAGCACCCCTCGGGGTAATTCACCCCTCCACTTT.

Note on this clonotype: This may arise from a read error, as a much more abundant clone is one base away. The chain couples TRBV7-9 to TRBJ2-1; D perhaps matches TRBD2 (6 bases). Germline V gene sequence: CDR1 SEHNR, CDR2 FQNEAQ (reference sequence). This CDR3 is built from 14 residues. The V gene lost 1 base and the J gene lost 7 bases, with 11 bases spanning the gap. CDR3 DNA: TGTGCCAGCAGCTTAGGGGCGGGACCGAATGAGCAGTTCTTC. Translating gives CASSLGAGPNEQFF. Using reference TRBV7-9 and TRBJ2-1 for the parts outside the CDR3, the full variable domain is DTGVSQNPRHKITKRGQNVTFRCDPISEHNRLYWYRQTLGQGPEFLTYFQNEAQLEKSRLLSDRFSAERPKGSFSTLEIQRTEQGDSAMYLCASSLGAGPNEQFFGPGTRLTVL.

This clonotype turned up a few times. V usage is TRBV30 and J usage is TRBJ1-6, with 7 bases matching TRBD1. CDR3 size: 14 residues. Germline CDR1 is GTSNPN and CDR2 is SVGIG (reference sequence). V was pared by 0 bases and J by 8 bases, with 4 bases of the junction left unmatched. The DNA for the CDR3 is TGTGCCTGGAGTGTCGAGGGGGCTTATTCACCCCTCCACTTT. Protein sequence: CAWSVEGAYSPLHF. Supplemented by reference TRBV30 and TRBJ1-6, the full variable domain reads SQTIHQWPATLVQPVGSPLSLECTVEGTSNPNLYWYRQAAGRGLQLLFYSVGIGQISSEVPQNLSASRPQDRQFILSSKKLLLSDSGFYLCAWSVEGAYSPLHFGNGTRLTVT.

The chain carries TRBV9 and TRBJ2-1, with 8 bases identical to TRBD2. Germline-derived CDR1 and CDR2 are SGDLS and YYNGEE. CDR3 size: 15 residues. V was clipped by 3 bases and J by 9 bases; unmatched bases: 11. The CDR3 DNA reads TGTGCCAGCAGCGCAGCGGGAGCCCCCGCGATTGAGCAGTTCTTC. This sequence encodes CASSAAGAPAIEQFF.

This clonotype was picked up a small number of times. The chain links TRBV5-1 to TRBJ1-1, with 9 positions matching TRBD1. The V and J ends lost 0 bases and 0 bases, in that order; junction bases with no gene match: 6. Looked up from germline, CDR1 is SGHRS and CDR2 is YFSETQ. The CDR3 spans 17 residues. CDR3 residues: CASSLGNRGPLNTEAFF. The CDR3 nucleotides read TGCGCCAGCAGCTTGGGTAACAGGGGGCCCTTGAACACTGAAGCTTTCTTT. The entire variable domain, with the rest obtained from reference TRBV5-1 and TRBJ1-1, is as follows: KAGVTQTPRYLIKTRGQQVTLSCSPISGHRSVSWYQQTPGQGLQFLFEYFSETQRNKGNFPGRFSGRQFSNSRSEMNVSTLELGDSALYLCASSLGNRGPLNTEAFFGQGTRLTVV.

The sample holds a few counts of this clonotype. The gene calls are TRBV9 and TRBJ2-7; possibly TRBD1 for D (5 bases). The CDR3 has 13 amino acids. Germline V lookup: CDR1 SGDLS, CDR2 YYNGEE. Trimming took off 0 bases at V and 6 bases at J, with 10 bases between the two ends. CDR3 coding DNA: TGTGCCAGCAGCGTAGGCCAAAGGGGCGAGCAGTACTTC. Protein: CASSVGQRGEQYF.

The J gene is TRBJ1-2, the V gene TRBV27; 10 bases are shared with TRBD1. J lost 7 bases, V lost 3 bases, and 5 bases had no gene match. This CDR3 region has 14 residues. In germline, CDR1 is MNHEY, CDR2 SMNVEV (reference sequence). CDR3 sequence (DNA): TGTGCCAGCAGTTTTGACAGGGGGCTTAGTGGCTACACCTTC. Protein: CASSFDRGLSGYTF.

This clonotype was detected only a few times. The chain employs TRBV28 and TRBJ2-1; 11 bases fit TRBD2. V shed 6 bases, J shed 0 bases, and the junction held 13 bases outside the gene matches. The CDR3 has 19 amino acids. CDR1 and CDR2 from the germline V gene are MDHEN and SYDVKM. The CDR3 is CASSSPGLADKASYNEQFF. In nucleotides, the CDR3 is TGTGCCAGCAGCTCACCGGGACTAGCGGATAAGGCCTCCTACAATGAGCAGTTCTTC.

This clonotype was seen a few times. The chain uses TRBV7-6 and TRBJ2-7; tentatively, D is TRBD2 (5 bases). Germline loops: CDR1 SGHVS, CDR2 FNYEAQ. V was cut by 5 bases and J by 7 bases, with 18 bases left in between. The CDR3 has 14 residues. The DNA for the CDR3 is TGTGCCAGCAGCGAAAGTTTCGTCCGGGGTGAGCAGTACTTC. It codes for CASSESFVRGEQYF.

This clonotype was seen repeatedly, ten times or more. This chain connects TRBV7-8 to TRBJ2-3; D is possibly TRBD2 (6 bases). Germline lookup yields CDR1 SGHVS and CDR2 FQNEAQ. The CDR3 contains 14 residues. Trimming left V 3 bases short and J 3 bases short, with 10 bases between. The CDR3 is CASSFGGTTDTQYF. The CDR3 coding sequence is TGTGCCAGCAGCTTTGGAGGGACTACAGATACGCAGTATTTT.

This clonotype appeared a few times. The chain combines TRBV6-1 with TRBJ2-7; TRBD1 matches 8 bases. Trimming took 5 bases from V and 2 from J; bases not matched to a gene: 8. The CDR3 contains 15 residues. CDR1 and CDR2 from the germline V gene are MNHNS and SASEGT. The CDR3 protein is CASSPTGQVTYEQYF. The CDR3 DNA is TGTGCCAGCAGTCCCACGGGACAGGTCACCTACGAGCAGTACTTC.

This clonotype appeared many times. The rearrangement uses TRBV18 and TRBJ2-7, with D possibly TRBD1 on 5 matching bases. CDR1 and CDR2 from the germline V gene are KGHSH and LQKENI. The CDR3 is made up of 14 amino acids. V was clipped by 0 bases and J by 1 base, with 7 bases between them. CDR3 nucleotide sequence: TGTGCCAGCTCACCACCAGGGGCTTCCTACGAGCAGTACTTC. This sequence encodes CASSPPGASYEQYF.

This clonotype was observed at least ten times. The gene calls are TRBV12-3 or TRBV12-4 and TRBJ1-2; D gene unclear. The V end was cut by 3 bases, the J end by 3 bases, with 8 bases between. The CDR3 runs to 13 residues. In nucleotides, the CDR3 is TGTGCCAGCAGTTTTGACGGAGACTATGGCTACACCTTC. This codes for CASSFDGDYGYTF.

This clonotype occurred a few times. The V call is TRBV7-2, the J call TRBJ2-5; the D gene is possibly TRBD2 (6 bases). The CDR3 loop spans 15 amino acids. Trimming stripped 5 bases from V and 3 bases from J, with 16 bases between. CDR1 is SGHTA and CDR2 is FQGNSA in the germline V gene. Here the CDR3 DNA reads TGTGCCAGCAGCACTCTAGGACTACTAAAAGAGACCCAGTACTTC. Its translation is CASSTLGLLKETQYF.

There are many counts of this clonotype. This chain uses TRBV11-1 with TRBJ2-3, with TRBD1 matching 9 bases. CDR1 and CDR2 (germline): SGHAT, FQDESV (reference sequence). The trim removed 5 bases at V and 2 bases at J, leaving 23 bases unmatched. The CDR3 sequence is 21 residues long. The CDR3 reads CASSAPLSRDRDERFTDTQYF. In nucleotides, the CDR3 is TGTGCCAGCAGCGCCCCCCTTAGCCGGGACAGGGACGAGCGATTCACAGATACGCAGTATTTT.

A word on this clonotype: With a much larger clone just one base away, this may be a read error. V is TRBV11-3 and J is TRBJ1-2; the D is unclear. The CDR3 covers 14 residues. Per germline, CDR1 SGHNT and CDR2 YENEEA. Trimming pared 1 base from V and 2 bases from J, leaving 8 bases between. The CDR3, as DNA: TGTGCCAGCAGCTTAGGGGCGACGAACTATGGCTACACCTTC. Translation: CASSLGATNYGYTF.

The V gene is TRBV29-1, the J gene TRBJ2-7; D unresolved. Trimming took off 2 bases at V and 0 bases at J, with 14 bases between the two ends. Germline V gene data show CDR1 as SQVTM and CDR2 as ANQGSEA. This CDR3 is built from 15 residues. The CDR3 nucleotides read TGCAGCGTTGAATTGGGGTCGACAAGCTCCTACGAGCAGTACTTC. It is translated as CSVELGSTSSYEQYF.

This chain joins TRBV6-1 and TRBJ2-7; 8 bases are a match to TRBD1. Germline V gives CDR1 MNHNS, CDR2 SASEGT. V lost 1 base, J lost 3 bases, and 5 bases stayed unmatched. The CDR3 extends over 15 amino acids. The CDR3 region is CASSEEGGQGYEQYF. The CDR3 nucleotides are TGTGCCAGCAGTGAAGAAGGCGGACAGGGCTACGAGCAGTACTTC.

This clonotype showed up many times. The chain joins TRBV3-1 to TRBJ2-7; TRBD2 matches at 14 bases. CDR1 is LGHDT and CDR2 is YNNKEL in the germline V gene (reference sequence). The V segment lost 4 bases and the J segment 7 bases; nucleotides outside the gene matches: 6. The length of the CDR3 is 15 residues. The CDR3 bases are TGTGCCAGCAGCCTTGGACTAGCGGGAGGCCCTGAGCAGTACTTC. Protein product: CASSLGLAGGPEQYF.

The chain couples TRBV6-5 to TRBJ2-3; D is unclear. V lost 2 bases, J lost 4 bases, and 28 bases lay in between. The CDR3 has 20 amino acids. The germline CDR1 and CDR2 sequences are MNHEY and SVGAGI. CDR3 sequence reads: CASSYLRPQVGLESADTQYF. The DNA for the CDR3 is TGTGCCAGCAGTTACCTGCGGCCCCAGGTCGGGCTGGAAAGTGCAGATACGCAGTATTTT.